At least ten counts were recorded for the clone carrying this T cell receptor (beta chain). Its specificity is unknown. As part of library construction, unique molecular identifiers were attached to individual cDNA molecules. MiXCR was run by TCRdb on the 5' RACE reads, yielding one entry per CDR3 protein. Altogether 63,000 or so distinct CDR3 sequences are present, 9.5% to 12% being singletons, with the ten largest covering 5% to 7%. These data belong to a study of early T cells in non-severe SARS-CoV-2 infection. In the study overall: From unsorted whole blood, bulk RNA was sequenced, and the chains remained unpaired. General study points: The VDJdb matching leaned toward anti-spike CD8 responses and overlooked private and CD4 specificities.

Trimming took 3 bases from V and 3 from J, leaving 14 bases between them. The CDR3 sequence is 15 residues long. In germline, CDR1 is SGHAT, CDR2 FQNNGV. The chain combines TRBV11-2 with TRBJ2-5, with D possibly matching TRBD2 (5 bases). The sequence came from an adult who was a healthcare worker with PCR-confirmed SARS-CoV-2 infection or an uninfected control (not recorded which). This specimen was whole blood, taken at baseline. CDR3 amino acids: CASSFAWSGKETQYF. CDR3 in DNA: TGTGCCAGCAGCTTCGCCTGGAGCGGCAAAGAGACCCAGTACTTC.